This T cell receptor beta chain originates from a study of shared clonotypes between healthy human individuals. Every subset had its genomic DNA shared out evenly among several immunoSEQ plates. Sequenced by immunoSEQ multiplex PCR; TCRdb stores in-frame clones only, minus some. The sample yields some 2,500,000 clones, roughly 93% seen once. Germline V gives CDR1 SGHTA, CDR2 FQGNSA. The CDR3 sequence is 15 residues long. Trimming cost V 5 bases and J 5 bases, with 18 bases left between them. The sequence derives from a man aged 18 to 30 in good health. Some clones in this sample may be carry-over from other donors' samples. The rearrangement joins TRBV7-2 to TRBJ2-5; D is possibly TRBD2 (7 bases). Sequencing used naive CD4+ T cells from PBMCs. The subset: CD45RA+ positively selected. CDR3 amino acids: CASSPSRGAQETQYF. The CDR3 coding sequence is TGTGCCAGCAGCCCTTCCCGGGGGGCGCAGGAGACCCAGTACTTC.